Only a few counts were recorded for the clone carrying this TCR beta chain. Its antigen remains unknown. The data were taken from a study of Graves' ophthalmopathy and Graves' hyperthyroidism. Study-level results: The model predicted ophthalmopathy progression with 70.59% sensitivity and approximately 72% specificity. Blood also held most thyroid clonotypes expanded above 0.001 frequency.

Amplification of the TCR beta CDR3 regions used RNA transcripts (as template). Scientists carried out first-round RT-PCR using HTBI primers and then a second-round multiplex PCR. A single record per CDR3 protein comes from TCRdb applying MiXCR to the multiplex PCR reads. Altogether 200,000 to 250,000 distinct CDR3 sequences are present, around 50% being singletons, with the ten largest covering around half. Pregnancy or lactation, uncontrolled infections and other autoimmune diseases were grounds for excluding patients. The diagnosis was founded upon clinical symptoms, serum thyroxine, TRAb, thyroid ultrasound and orbital computed tomography. The sample consisted of peripheral blood. The TCR sequence derives from an adult man with Graves' ophthalmopathy.

The CDR3 nucleotides read TGTGCCAGCAGCCTCCGGCCGGGCCCGGGGGAGACCCAGTACTTC. Amino acids: CASSLRPGPGETQYF. The chain carries TRBV7-9 and TRBJ2-5; TRBD2 might be the D (5 bases). V was shortened by 5 bases and J by 5 bases, with 18 bases between the two germline ends. Germline V CDR1 and CDR2: SEHNR, FQNEAQ (reference sequence). There are 15 residues in the CDR3.